The 8 T cell receptor beta chains presented below share a single source sample, sequenced in a study of shared clonotypes between healthy human individuals (dated by TCRdb to the early 2020s). Library construction relied on the immunoSEQ multiplex PCR assay. TCRdb carries this immuneACCESS record with in-frame sequences only. Its versions omit some clonotypes, under half of them owing to an unresolved V gene in the studies checked, with the rest unexplained. The sample contains over a million clones, about 96% of them found a single time. Approximately 1% of the sample comes from the top ten. Sequencing input: naive CD4+ T cells sorted from blood. Per the publication, the cell subset or site label means: CD45RA+ positively selected. All receptors derive from a man under 40 in good health.

The chain links TRBV7-6 to TRBJ1-1; D perhaps matches TRBD1 (6 bases). This CDR3 is built from 13 residues. With 4 bases removed from V and 4 bases from J, the gap between germline ends came to 10 bases. Per germline, CDR1 SGHVS and CDR2 FNYEAQ. The CDR3 protein is CASSSKGGTEAFF. The CDR3 DNA follows: TGTGCCAGCAGCTCCAAAGGGGGCACTGAAGCTTTCTTT.

This sequence joins TRBV18 and TRBJ1-2; 11 bases align to TRBD1. The ends lost 5 bases at V and 6 bases at J; junction bases unmatched: 5. Germline V gene data show CDR1 as KGHSH and CDR2 as LQKENI. This CDR3 has 14 residues. This CDR3 reads CASSTDRGRDGYTF. CDR3 coding DNA: TGTGCCAGCTCAACGGACAGGGGGCGCGATGGCTACACCTTC.

This chain's CDR3 is CASSLSMPGELFF. CDR3 nucleotide sequence: TGTGCCAGCAGCTTATCGATGCCCGGGGAGCTGTTTTTT. The V and J genes are TRBV7-9 and TRBJ2-2; D not certain. The V end lost 2 bases, the J end lost 6 bases, and 7 bases lay between the germline ends. The CDR3 contains 13 residues. Germline V gives CDR1 SEHNR, CDR2 FQNEAQ (reference sequence).

The chain uses TRBV29-1 and TRBJ2-1, with a possible D match to TRBD2 (6 bases). V was clipped by 6 bases and J by 7 bases, with 16 bases between them. Germline V gene data show CDR1 as SQVTM and CDR2 as ANQGSEA. This CDR3 contains 13 residues. DNA of the CDR3: TGCAGCGTGGCCGGGACTCGAAGGAATGAGCAGTTCTTC. This translates into CSVAGTRRNEQFF.

Note on this clone: At the DNA level, this CDR3 is encoded by other sequences in the same sample as well. The V gene is TRBV5-1, the J gene TRBJ1-1, with unresolved D. V lost 2 bases to trimming and J lost 0 bases, with 8 bases between them. This CDR3 comprises 14 residues. The germline V gene has CDR1 SGHRS and CDR2 YFSETQ. CDR3 region: CASSFDRLNTEAFF. CDR3 bases: TGCGCCAGCAGCTTCGATAGATTGAACACTGAAGCTTTCTTT.

The chain joins TRBV6-1 to TRBJ2-7; D may be TRBD1 (5 bases). The CDR3 is 14 residues long. Germline lookup yields CDR1 MNHNS and CDR2 SASEGT. The V end was cut by 6 bases, the J end by 6 bases, with 18 bases between. The CDR3: CASSLTDSYGEQYF. The CDR3, as DNA: TGTGCCAGCAGCCTCACCGACAGTTATGGCGAGCAGTACTTC.

V gene TRBV14 combines with J gene TRBJ1-1, with a possible D match to TRBD1 (6 bases). The V and J ends lost 3 bases and 6 bases respectively, with 14 bases between them. CDR3 size: 14 residues. Germline CDR1 reads SGHDN; CDR2 reads FVKESK. CDR3 region: CASSQGGRVSEAFF. In DNA form, the CDR3 reads TGTGCCAGCAGCCAGGGGGGCCGGGTCTCTGAAGCTTTCTTT.

In DNA form, the CDR3 reads TGCAGCGTGGGCCGAGAAAGATACGAGCAGTACTTC. Its protein is CSVGRERYEQYF. The chain recombines TRBV29-1 with TRBJ2-7, with no clear D. Trimming stripped 6 bases from V and 4 bases from J, with 13 bases between. CDR1 is SQVTM, CDR2 ANQGSEA, per germline. The CDR3 sequence is 12 residues long.